This T cell receptor beta chain was retrieved from a study of shared clonotypes between healthy human individuals. The CDR3 contains 13 residues. Trimming took 5 bases from V and 2 from J; bases not matched to a gene: 3. From germline, CDR1 is MDHEN and CDR2 SYDVKM. TCRdb's copy holds only in-frame clones and misses some; the assay was immunoSEQ multiplex PCR. The top ten clones hold more than 0.9% of a sample with 1.5 million to 2.5 million clones, about 95% of them seen once. The naive CD8 fraction comprised CD45RO-negative cells positively selected for CCR7 and excluded terminally differentiated effector memory CD45RA+ cells.

The rearrangement uses TRBV28 and TRBJ2-7; TRBD1 matches at 7 bases. The source material was naive CD8+ T cells sorted from blood. The receptor comes from a man between 18 and 29 years old in good health. Here the CDR3 DNA reads TGTGCCAGCAGTGAAACAGGGGCCTACGAGCAGTACTTC. Protein product: CASSETGAYEQYF.